The following is a TCR beta chain sequence with its context. This table comes from immunoSEQ multiplex PCR, and its TCRdb copy is limited to in-frame clones, with some not included. The sample carries roughly 50,000 clones, 85% to 95% recorded once. Trimming took off 5 bases at V and 5 bases at J, with 10 bases between the two ends. CDR1 SGHTA and CDR2 FQGNSA come from the germline V gene. The CDR3 covers 13 residues. This record comes from a study of blood T cell repertoires in COVID-19. Study background: Nucleic acid was either cDNA or gDNA, and it came from T cells, B-cell-depleted T cells, or PBMCs.

Sequenced input: peripheral blood. The sequence was collected from a man aged 50-59 years with acute or convalescent COVID-19. The chain carries TRBV7-2 and TRBJ1-3, with no clear D. CDR3 sequence: CASSTSGRNTIYF. The CDR3 DNA reads as TGTGCCAGCAGCACTAGTGGCAGAAACACCATATATTTT.